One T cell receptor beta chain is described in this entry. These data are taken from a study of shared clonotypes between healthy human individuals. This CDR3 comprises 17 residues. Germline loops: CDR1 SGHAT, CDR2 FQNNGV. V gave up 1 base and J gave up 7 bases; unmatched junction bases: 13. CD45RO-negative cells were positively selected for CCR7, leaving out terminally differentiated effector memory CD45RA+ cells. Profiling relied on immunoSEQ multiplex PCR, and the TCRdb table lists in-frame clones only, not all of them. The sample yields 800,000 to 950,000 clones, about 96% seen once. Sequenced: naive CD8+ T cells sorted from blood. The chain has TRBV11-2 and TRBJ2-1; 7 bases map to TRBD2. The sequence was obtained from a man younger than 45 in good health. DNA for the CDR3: TGTGCCAGCAGCTTAGGGTTGGGGAGGGACCAAGGGAATGAGCAGTTCTTC. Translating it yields CASSLGLGRDQGNEQFF.